The table lists the clone carrying this T cell receptor (beta chain) with a count of one. A J-beta primer mix and a sample-barcoded 5' primer were used in a second PCR of about 6 to 12 cycles. MiXCR, run by TCRdb on the 5' RACE reads, gives a single entry per CDR3 protein. This sample has about 730,000 distinct CDR3 sequences; roughly 45% occur once, and the top ten carry more than 20%. This specimen comes from a study of blood T cells in healthy people across ages. The TCR sequence derives from a woman aged 55-69 years in good health. The sequenced material came from blood.

The CDR3 DNA reads TGCAGCGTTGGGAGGGGACTAGGCGAGCAGTACTTC. It yields the protein CSVGRGLGEQYF. V and J are TRBV29-1 and TRBJ2-4, with 8 bases aligning to TRBD2. With the DNA end fitting TRBJ2-7 better, the J assignment may be wrong. This CDR3 has 12 amino acids. The germline gives CDR1 SQVTM, CDR2 ANQGSEA.